Presented here are 7 T cell receptor beta chains from one specimen sequenced in a study of T cell changes during pregnancy in multiple sclerosis. Data came from immunoSEQ multiplex PCR; TCRdb stores just in-frame clones and leaves some out. The top ten clones hold roughly 0.34% of a sample with tens of thousands of clones, roughly nine tenths of them seen once. The source material was CD4+ T cells from peripheral blood mononuclear cells, sampled in the second trimester of pregnancy. Receptors originate from a female donor in good health, enrolled as a control in a pregnancy study.

The V call is TRBV29-1, the J call TRBJ2-5; no firm D call. This CDR3 is built from 12 residues. Germline loops: CDR1 SQVTM, CDR2 ANQGSEA. V was cut by 5 bases and J by 1 base, with 8 bases left in between. CDR3 sequence (DNA): TGCAGCGTTATATCAGTCCAAGAGACCCAGTACTTC. Its translation is CSVISVQETQYF.

The chain employs TRBV11-3 and TRBJ2-1; 9 nucleotides line up with TRBD1. The CDR3 length is 15 residues. Germline assignment: CDR1 SGHNT and CDR2 YENEEA. Trimming removed 5 bases from V and 9 bases from J; junction bases left unmatched: 11. The CDR3 loop reads CASSTVPGQGSEQFF. The CDR3 nucleotides read TGTGCCAGCAGCACCGTCCCGGGACAGGGTTCTGAGCAGTTCTTC.

The V call is TRBV29-1, the J call TRBJ2-1; D gene unclear. This CDR3 region has 13 residues. CDR1 SQVTM and CDR2 ANQGSEA come from the germline V gene. Trimming removed 4 bases from V and 9 bases from J, with 16 bases in between. The CDR3 is CSVANDFVLEQFF. The CDR3 region has the DNA TGCAGCGTTGCCAACGACTTTGTGCTTGAGCAGTTCTTC.

V and J are TRBV30 and TRBJ1-2; TRBD1 matches 12 bases. CDR1 is GTSNPN, CDR2 SVGIG, per germline (reference sequence). This CDR3 spans 16 amino acids. V lost 0 bases to trimming and J lost 5 bases; unmatched junction nucleotides: 7. The CDR3 is CAWSVQGQGARYGYTF. CDR3 nucleotides: TGTGCCTGGAGTGTACAGGGACAGGGGGCGAGGTATGGCTACACCTTC.

The CDR3 nucleotides are TGTGCCAGTAGCCAGATATGGACAGGGGTGAACACTGAAGCTTTCTTT. Translated, it gives CASSQIWTGVNTEAFF. J is TRBJ1-1 and V is TRBV19; TRBD1 matches 9 bases. CDR1 and CDR2 (germline): LNHDA, SQIVND (reference sequence). The CDR3 is made up of 16 amino acids. Germline trimming cut 6 bases from V and 0 bases from J; bases unmatched to any gene: 8.

The V and J genes are TRBV25-1 and TRBJ2-1; 7 bases align to TRBD2. Per germline, CDR1 MGHDK and CDR2 SYGVNS. V shed 9 bases and J 0 bases; nucleotides not matched to a gene: 8. The CDR3 is 15 residues long. Written as DNA, the CDR3 is TGTGCCAGTTCATTAGCGGGCAGCTCCTACAATGAGCAGTTCTTC. It specifies CASSLAGSSYNEQFF.

The gene calls are TRBV2 and TRBJ2-3, with 11 bases fitting TRBD2. Germline trimming cut 5 bases from V and 0 bases from J; bases unmatched to any gene: 7. The germline CDR1 and CDR2 sequences are SNHLY and FYNNEI. CDR3 length equals 17 residues. CDR3 DNA sequence: TGTGCCAGCAGTCCTCGACTAGCGGGGAAGAGCACAGATACGCAGTATTTT. Amino acid sequence: CASSPRLAGKSTDTQYF.